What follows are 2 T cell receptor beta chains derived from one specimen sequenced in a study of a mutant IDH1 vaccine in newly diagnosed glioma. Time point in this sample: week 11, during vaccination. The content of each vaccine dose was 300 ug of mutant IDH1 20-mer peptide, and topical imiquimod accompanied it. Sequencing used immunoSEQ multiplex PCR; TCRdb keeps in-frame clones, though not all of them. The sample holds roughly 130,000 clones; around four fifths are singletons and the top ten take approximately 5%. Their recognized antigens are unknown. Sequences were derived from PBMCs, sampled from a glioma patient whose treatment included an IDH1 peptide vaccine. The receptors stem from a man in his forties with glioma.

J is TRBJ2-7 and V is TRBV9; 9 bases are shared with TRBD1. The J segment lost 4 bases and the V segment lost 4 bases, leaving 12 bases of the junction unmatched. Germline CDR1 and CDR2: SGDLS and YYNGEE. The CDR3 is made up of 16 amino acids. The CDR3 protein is CASSTSGTGFSYEQYF. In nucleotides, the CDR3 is TGTGCCAGCAGCACCTCCGGGACAGGGTTTTCATACGAGCAGTACTTC. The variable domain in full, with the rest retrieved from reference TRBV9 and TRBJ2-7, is DSGVTQTPKHLITATGQRVTLRCSPRSGDLSVYWYQQSLDQGLQFLIQYYNGEERAKGNILERFSAQQFPDLHSELNLSSLELGDSALYFCASSTSGTGFSYEQYFGPGTRLTVT.

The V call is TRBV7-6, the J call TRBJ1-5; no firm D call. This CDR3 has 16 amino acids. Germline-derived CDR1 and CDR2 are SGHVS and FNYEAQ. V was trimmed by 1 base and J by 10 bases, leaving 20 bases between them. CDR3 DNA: TGTGCCAGCAGCTTAGTTTCCGGGCAGGCGAAAGGTCCCCAGCATTTT. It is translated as CASSLVSGQAKGPQHF.